A selection of T cell receptor beta chains follows, all from one sample in a study of molecular identifiers for immune sequencing clone quantification. TCRdb called the PCR reads again in MiXCR, with one record for every CDR3 protein. The top ten hold around 0.76% of the sample, which has a few hundred thousand distinct CDR3 sequences, about a quarter seen once. Sequenced sample: naive CD8+ T cells from blood, with Jurkat cell RNA spiked in. These receptors were collected from a human donor in good health. Some libraries in this study had Jurkat cell RNA spiked in. Both conserved end residues are part of each CDR3. Fields, in order: D gene, V gene, clone size, J gene, CDR3 protein, CDR3 DNA. The D gene is left open where the match is weak. The size of a clone is reported for some rows only, either as once, few or many, or as a class for expanded clones.

D gene: -; V gene: TRBV9; clone size: few; J gene: TRBJ2-3; CDR3 protein: CASSVVKGMVADTQYF; CDR3 DNA: TGTGCCAGCAGCGTAGTTAAGGGGATGGTAGCAGATACGCAGTATTTT
D gene: -; V gene: TRBV7-6; clone size: few; J gene: TRBJ2-5; CDR3 protein: CASSLPPTSQETQYF; CDR3 DNA: TGTGCCAGCAGCTTACCCCCGACCAGCCAAGAGACCCAGTACTTC
D gene: -; V gene: TRBV13; clone size: -; J gene: TRBJ2-3; CDR3 protein: CASSHWGRGDTQYF; CDR3 DNA: TGTGCCAGCAGCCACTGGGGGCGCGGAGATACGCAGTATTTT
D gene: -; V gene: TRBV18; clone size: few; J gene: TRBJ1-1; CDR3 protein: CASSLPGRNTEAFF; CDR3 DNA: TGTGCCAGCTCACTTCCAGGGAGGAACACTGAAGCTTTCTTT
D gene: -; V gene: TRBV6-5; clone size: few; J gene: TRBJ2-3; CDR3 protein: CASSYSKSTVEVTQYF; CDR3 DNA: TGTGCCAGCAGTTACTCGAAAAGTACGGTTGAGGTTACGCAGTATTTT
D gene: -; V gene: TRBV29-1; clone size: many; J gene: TRBJ1-5; CDR3 protein: CSVGEQGYQPQHF; CDR3 DNA: TGCAGCGTTGGTGAACAGGGCTATCAGCCCCAGCATTTT
D gene: -; V gene: TRBV12-3/TRBV12-4; clone size: few; J gene: TRBJ1-4; CDR3 protein: CASRGTPTNEKLFF; CDR3 DNA: TGTGCCAGCAGAGGGACACCAACTAATGAAAAACTGTTTTTT
D gene: TRBD2; V gene: TRBV28; clone size: -; J gene: TRBJ2-7; CDR3 protein: CASTTGGDYEQYF; CDR3 DNA: TGTGCCAGCACTACGGGAGGAGACTACGAGCAGTACTTC
D gene: -; V gene: TRBV2; clone size: many; J gene: TRBJ2-3; CDR3 protein: CASSEELDPRLGADTQYF; CDR3 DNA: TGTGCCAGCAGTGAAGAACTCGACCCTAGGTTAGGGGCAGATACGCAGTATTTT
D gene: -; V gene: TRBV7-9; clone size: few; J gene: TRBJ2-7; CDR3 protein: CASRGRTADEQYF; CDR3 DNA: TGTGCCAGCAGAGGCCGGACGGCAGACGAGCAGTACTTC
D gene: -; V gene: TRBV19; clone size: few; J gene: TRBJ2-7; CDR3 protein: CASRPGQDGYEQYF; CDR3 DNA: TGTGCCTCGCGACCCGGGCAGGACGGCTACGAGCAGTACTTC
D gene: -; V gene: TRBV4-2; clone size: -; J gene: TRBJ2-7; CDR3 protein: CASSSGRSYEQCF; CDR3 DNA: TGTGCCAGCAGCTCAGGCAGGAGTTACGAGCAGTGCTTC
D gene: TRBD1; V gene: TRBV7-9; clone size: many; J gene: TRBJ1-1; CDR3 protein: CASSPTGGTEAFF; CDR3 DNA: TGTGCCAGCAGCCCCACAGGGGGAACTGAAGCTTTCTTT
D gene: -; V gene: TRBV4-1; clone size: few; J gene: TRBJ1-1; CDR3 protein: CASSHVGTEAFF; CDR3 DNA: TGCGCCAGCAGCCATGTTGGGACTGAAGCTTTCTTT
D gene: TRBD1; V gene: TRBV20-1; clone size: few; J gene: TRBJ2-3; CDR3 protein: CCARDSGQGHDTQYF; CDR3 DNA: TGCTGTGCTAGAGATTCTGGACAGGGTCACGATACGCAGTATTTT
D gene: -; V gene: TRBV4-3; clone size: many; J gene: TRBJ2-7; CDR3 protein: CASSQADAGGYEQYF; CDR3 DNA: TGCGCCAGCAGCCAAGCGGATGCAGGAGGATACGAGCAGTACTTC
D gene: TRBD2; V gene: TRBV13; clone size: many; J gene: TRBJ2-7; CDR3 protein: CASSSAGGLYEQYF; CDR3 DNA: TGTGCCAGCAGCTCAGCGGGGGGGCTGTACGAGCAGTACTTC
D gene: -; V gene: TRBV4-1; clone size: many; J gene: TRBJ2-7; CDR3 protein: CASSQGGSSYEQYF; CDR3 DNA: TGCGCCAGCAGCCAAGGTGGGAGCTCCTACGAGCAGTACTTC
D gene: TRBD1; V gene: TRBV4-3; clone size: many; J gene: TRBJ1-1; CDR3 protein: CASSHQGALTEAFF; CDR3 DNA: TGCGCCAGCAGCCATCAGGGGGCCTTAACTGAAGCTTTCTTT
D gene: -; V gene: TRBV13; clone size: few; J gene: TRBJ2-2; CDR3 protein: CASSLGTRGELFF; CDR3 DNA: TGTGCCAGCAGCTTAGGAACACGCGGGGAGCTGTTTTTT
D gene: TRBD2; V gene: TRBV4-1; clone size: many; J gene: TRBJ2-7; CDR3 protein: CASSHGLASYEQYF; CDR3 DNA: TGCGCCAGCAGCCACGGACTAGCTTCCTACGAGCAGTACTTC
D gene: TRBD2; V gene: TRBV27; clone size: many; J gene: TRBJ2-7; CDR3 protein: CASSHSTSGEYF; CDR3 DNA: TGTGCCAGCAGTCACTCGACTAGCGGGGAGTACTTC
D gene: -; V gene: TRBV2; clone size: -; J gene: TRBJ2-6; CDR3 protein: CASRLDSGANVLTF; CDR3 DNA: TGTGCCAGCAGACTGGACTCTGGGGCCAACGTCCTGACTTTC
D gene: -; V gene: TRBV12-5; clone size: few; J gene: TRBJ2-7; CDR3 protein: CASGLFGGLNEQYF; CDR3 DNA: TGTGCTAGTGGTTTGTTCGGGGGGCTCAACGAGCAGTACTTC
D gene: -; V gene: TRBV9; clone size: few; J gene: TRBJ1-1; CDR3 protein: CASSPAGQGMNTEAFF; CDR3 DNA: TGTGCCAGCAGCCCCGCCGGCCAGGGGATGAACACTGAAGCTTTCTTT
D gene: -; V gene: TRBV7-8; clone size: -; J gene: TRBJ2-7; CDR3 protein: CASSLGPTAEQYF; CDR3 DNA: TGTGCCAGCAGCTTAGGGCCTACCGCCGAGCAGTACTTC
D gene: -; V gene: TRBV20-1; clone size: few; J gene: TRBJ2-2; CDR3 protein: CSASNFGTGELFF; CDR3 DNA: TGCAGTGCTTCTAATTTCGGGACCGGGGAGCTGTTTTTT
D gene: TRBD1; V gene: TRBV29-1; clone size: few; J gene: TRBJ1-1; CDR3 protein: CSVESWRQGTEAFF; CDR3 DNA: TGCAGCGTTGAAAGTTGGAGACAGGGCACTGAAGCTTTCTTT
D gene: -; V gene: TRBV7-6; clone size: -; J gene: TRBJ1-1; CDR3 protein: CASGLAGRSADTEAFF; CDR3 DNA: TGTGCCAGCGGCCTCGCCGGACGATCAGCGGACACTGAAGCTTTCTTT
D gene: -; V gene: TRBV5-5; clone size: few; J gene: TRBJ1-6; CDR3 protein: CASSHRPLASSYNSPLHF; CDR3 DNA: TGTGCCAGCAGTCATCGGCCCCTGGCTAGCTCCTATAATTCACCCCTCCACTTT
D gene: -; V gene: TRBV13; clone size: -; J gene: TRBJ2-7; CDR3 protein: CASSPLRAQGIKEQYF; CDR3 DNA: TGTGCCAGCAGCCCCCTCCGAGCACAGGGCATCAAGGAGCAGTACTTC